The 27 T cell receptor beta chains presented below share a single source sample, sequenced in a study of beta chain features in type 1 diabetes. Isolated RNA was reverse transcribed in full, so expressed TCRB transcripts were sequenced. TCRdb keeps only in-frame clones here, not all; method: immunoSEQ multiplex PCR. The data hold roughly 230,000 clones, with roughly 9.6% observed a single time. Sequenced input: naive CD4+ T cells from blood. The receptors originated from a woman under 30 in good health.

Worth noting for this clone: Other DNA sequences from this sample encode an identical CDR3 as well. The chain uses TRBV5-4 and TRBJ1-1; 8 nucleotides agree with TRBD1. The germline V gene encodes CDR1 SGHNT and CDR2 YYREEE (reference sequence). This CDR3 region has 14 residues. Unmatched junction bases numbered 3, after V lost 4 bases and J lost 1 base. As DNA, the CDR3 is TGTGCCAGCAGCCGACAGGGGCGGAACACTGAAGCTTTCTTT. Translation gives CASSRQGRNTEAFF.

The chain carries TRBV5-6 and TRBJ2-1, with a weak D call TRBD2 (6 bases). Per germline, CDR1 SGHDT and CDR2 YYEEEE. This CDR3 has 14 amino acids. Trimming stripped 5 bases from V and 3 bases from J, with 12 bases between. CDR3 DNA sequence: TGTGCCAGCAGAACGGAGGGAATCTACAATGAGCAGTTCTTC. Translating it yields CASRTEGIYNEQFF.

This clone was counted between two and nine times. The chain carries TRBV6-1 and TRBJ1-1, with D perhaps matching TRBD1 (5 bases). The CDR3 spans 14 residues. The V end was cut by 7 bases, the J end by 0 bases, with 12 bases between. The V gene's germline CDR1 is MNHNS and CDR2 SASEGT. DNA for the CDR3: TGTGCCAGCAAGCCAGGGTCGGTGAACACTGAAGCTTTCTTT. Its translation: CASKPGSVNTEAFF.

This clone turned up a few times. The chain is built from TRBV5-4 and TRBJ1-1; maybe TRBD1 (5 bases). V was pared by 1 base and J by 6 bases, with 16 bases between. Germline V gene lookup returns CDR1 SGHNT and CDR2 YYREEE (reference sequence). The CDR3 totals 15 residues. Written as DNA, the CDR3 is TGTGCCAGCAGCTTGCGTAGGGGCCTTAAGGCTGAAGCTTTCTTT. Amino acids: CASSLRRGLKAEAFF.

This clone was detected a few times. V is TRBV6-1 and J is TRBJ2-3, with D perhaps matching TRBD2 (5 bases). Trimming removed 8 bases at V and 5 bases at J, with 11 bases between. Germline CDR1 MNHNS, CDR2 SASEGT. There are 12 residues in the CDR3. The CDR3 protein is CASDSRGDTQYF. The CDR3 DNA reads TGTGCCAGCGATTCCCGGGGAGATACGCAGTATTTT.

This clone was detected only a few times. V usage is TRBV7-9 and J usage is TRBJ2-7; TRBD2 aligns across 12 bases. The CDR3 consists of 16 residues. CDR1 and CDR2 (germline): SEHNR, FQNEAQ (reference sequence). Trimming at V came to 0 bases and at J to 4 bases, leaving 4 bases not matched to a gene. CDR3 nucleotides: TGTGCCAGCAGCTTAGCGGTGACTAGCGGGGGATACGAGCAGTACTTC. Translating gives CASSLAVTSGGYEQYF. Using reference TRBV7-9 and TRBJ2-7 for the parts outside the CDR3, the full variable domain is DTGVSQNPRHKITKRGQNVTFRCDPISEHNRLYWYRQTLGQGPEFLTYFQNEAQLEKSRLLSDRFSAERPKGSFSTLEIQRTEQGDSAMYLCASSLAVTSGGYEQYFGPGTRLTVT.

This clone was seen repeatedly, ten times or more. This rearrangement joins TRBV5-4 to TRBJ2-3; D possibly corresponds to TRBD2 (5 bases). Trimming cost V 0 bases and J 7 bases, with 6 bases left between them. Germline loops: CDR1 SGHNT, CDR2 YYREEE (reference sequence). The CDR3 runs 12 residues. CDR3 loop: CASSLAGNTQYF. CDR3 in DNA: TGTGCCAGCAGCTTGGCCGGGAATACGCAGTATTTT.

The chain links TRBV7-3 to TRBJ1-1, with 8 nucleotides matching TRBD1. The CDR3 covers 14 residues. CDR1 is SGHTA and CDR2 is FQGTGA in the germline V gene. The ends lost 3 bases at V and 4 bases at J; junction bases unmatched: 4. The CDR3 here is CASSFLGQGTEAFF. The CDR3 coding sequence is TGTGCCAGCAGCTTCCTCGGACAGGGCACTGAAGCTTTCTTT.

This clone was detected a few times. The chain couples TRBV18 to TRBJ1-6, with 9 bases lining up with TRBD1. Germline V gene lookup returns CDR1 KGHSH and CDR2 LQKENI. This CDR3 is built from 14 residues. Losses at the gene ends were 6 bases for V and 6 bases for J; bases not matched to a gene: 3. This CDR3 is CASSPGQGNSPLHF. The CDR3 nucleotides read TGTGCCAGCTCGCCGGGACAGGGTAATTCACCCCTCCACTTT. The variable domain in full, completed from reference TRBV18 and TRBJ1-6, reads NAGVMQNPRHLVRRRGQEARLRCSPMKGHSHVYWYRQLPEEGLKFMVYLQKENIIDESGMPKERFSAEFPKEGPSILRIQQVVRGDSAAYFCASSPGQGNSPLHFGNGTRLTVT.

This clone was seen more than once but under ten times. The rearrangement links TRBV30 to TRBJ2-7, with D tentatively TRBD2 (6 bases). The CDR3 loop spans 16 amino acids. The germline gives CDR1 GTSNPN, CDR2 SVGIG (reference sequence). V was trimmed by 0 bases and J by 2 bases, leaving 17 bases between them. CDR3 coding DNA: TGTGCCTGGAGTGTAGCCAGGAGGGCCTCTGCCTACGAGCAGTACTTC. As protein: CAWSVARRASAYEQYF. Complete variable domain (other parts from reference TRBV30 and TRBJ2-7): SQTIHQWPATLVQPVGSPLSLECTVEGTSNPNLYWYRQAAGRGLQLLFYSVGIGQISSEVPQNLSASRPQDRQFILSSKKLLLSDSGFYLCAWSVARRASAYEQYFGPGTRLTVT.

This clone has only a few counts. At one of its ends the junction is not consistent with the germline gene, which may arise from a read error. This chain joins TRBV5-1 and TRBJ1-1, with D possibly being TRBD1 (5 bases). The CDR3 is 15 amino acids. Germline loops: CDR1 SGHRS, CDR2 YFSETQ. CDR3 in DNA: TGCGCCAGCAGCGTCAGGTCGGCAGGGAACGCTGAAGCTTTCTTT. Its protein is CASSVRSAGNAEAFF.

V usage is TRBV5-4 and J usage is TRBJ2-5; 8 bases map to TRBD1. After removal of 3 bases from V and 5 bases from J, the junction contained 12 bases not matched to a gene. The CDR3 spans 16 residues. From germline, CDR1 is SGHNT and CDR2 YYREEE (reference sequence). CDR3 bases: TGTGCCAGCAGCTCCCCACAGGGCAGGGGGCAGGAGACCCAGTACTTC. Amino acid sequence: CASSSPQGRGQETQYF.

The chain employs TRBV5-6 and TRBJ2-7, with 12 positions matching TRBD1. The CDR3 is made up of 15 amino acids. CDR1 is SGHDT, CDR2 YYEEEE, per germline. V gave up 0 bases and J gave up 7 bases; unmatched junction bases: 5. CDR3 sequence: CASSLGGQGAREQYF. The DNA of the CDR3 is TGTGCCAGCAGCTTGGGGGGACAGGGGGCGCGAGAGCAGTACTTC.

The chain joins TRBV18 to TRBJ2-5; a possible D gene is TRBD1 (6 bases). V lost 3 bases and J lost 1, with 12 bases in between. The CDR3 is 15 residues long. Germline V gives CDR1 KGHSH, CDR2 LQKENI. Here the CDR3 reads CASSPPHRAQETQYF. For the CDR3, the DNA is TGTGCCAGCTCACCCCCCCACAGGGCCCAAGAGACCCAGTACTTC.

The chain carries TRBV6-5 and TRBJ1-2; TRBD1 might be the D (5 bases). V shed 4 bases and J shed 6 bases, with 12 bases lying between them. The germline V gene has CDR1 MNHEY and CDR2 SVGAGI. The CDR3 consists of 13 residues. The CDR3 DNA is TGTGCCAGCAGTTCGGGACTCAAGGATGGCTACACCTTC. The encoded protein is CASSSGLKDGYTF.

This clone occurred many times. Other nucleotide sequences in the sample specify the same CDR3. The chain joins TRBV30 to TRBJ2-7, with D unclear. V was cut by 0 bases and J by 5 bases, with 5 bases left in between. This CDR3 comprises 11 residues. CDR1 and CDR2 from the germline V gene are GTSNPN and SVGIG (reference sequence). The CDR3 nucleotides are TGTGCCTGGAGTGTACTAAACGAGCAGTACTTC. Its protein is CAWSVLNEQYF.

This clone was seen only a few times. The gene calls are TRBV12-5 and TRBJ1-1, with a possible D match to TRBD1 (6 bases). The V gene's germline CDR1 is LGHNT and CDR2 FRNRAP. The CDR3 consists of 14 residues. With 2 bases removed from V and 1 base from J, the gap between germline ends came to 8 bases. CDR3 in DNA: TGTGCTAGTGGTTTGAGGGGGGGGAACACTGAAGCTTTCTTT. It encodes CASGLRGGNTEAFF.

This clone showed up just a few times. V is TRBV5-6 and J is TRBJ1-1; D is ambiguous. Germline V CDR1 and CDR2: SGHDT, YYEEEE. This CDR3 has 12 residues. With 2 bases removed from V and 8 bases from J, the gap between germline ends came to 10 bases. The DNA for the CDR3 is TGTGCCAGCAGCTTCCCGCGGGGAGAAGCTTTCTTT. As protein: CASSFPRGEAFF.

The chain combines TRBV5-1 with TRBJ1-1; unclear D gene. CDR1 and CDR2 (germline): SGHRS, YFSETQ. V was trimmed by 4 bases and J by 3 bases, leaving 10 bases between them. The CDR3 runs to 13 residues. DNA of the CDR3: TGCGCCAGCAGCCCCCGACTGTACACTGAAGCTTTCTTT. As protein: CASSPRLYTEAFF.

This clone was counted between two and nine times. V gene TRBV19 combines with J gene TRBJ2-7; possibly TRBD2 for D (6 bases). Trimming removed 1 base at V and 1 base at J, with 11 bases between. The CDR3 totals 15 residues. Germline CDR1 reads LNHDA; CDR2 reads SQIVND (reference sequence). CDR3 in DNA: TGTGCCAGTAGTATAGCTATCGGGGGATCCTACGAGCAGTACTTC. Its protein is CASSIAIGGSYEQYF.

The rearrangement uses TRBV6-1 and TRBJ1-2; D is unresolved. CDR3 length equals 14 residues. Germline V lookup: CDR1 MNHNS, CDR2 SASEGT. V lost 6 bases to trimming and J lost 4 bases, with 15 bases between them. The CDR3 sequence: CASRERAPLYGYTF. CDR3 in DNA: TGTGCCAGCAGGGAGAGGGCTCCCCTCTATGGCTACACCTTC.

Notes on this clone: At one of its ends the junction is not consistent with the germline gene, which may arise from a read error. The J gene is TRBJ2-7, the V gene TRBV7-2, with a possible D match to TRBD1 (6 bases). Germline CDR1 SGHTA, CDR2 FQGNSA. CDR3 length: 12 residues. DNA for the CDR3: TGTGCCAGCATCGAAAGGGGGACACTATCCCCCTTC. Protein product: CASIERGTLSPF.

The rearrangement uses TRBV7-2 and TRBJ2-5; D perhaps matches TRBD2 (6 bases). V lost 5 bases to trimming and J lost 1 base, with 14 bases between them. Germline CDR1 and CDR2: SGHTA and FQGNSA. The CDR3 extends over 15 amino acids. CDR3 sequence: CASSPWVSGQETQYF. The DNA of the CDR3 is TGTGCCAGCAGCCCCTGGGTTAGCGGCCAAGAGACCCAGTACTTC.

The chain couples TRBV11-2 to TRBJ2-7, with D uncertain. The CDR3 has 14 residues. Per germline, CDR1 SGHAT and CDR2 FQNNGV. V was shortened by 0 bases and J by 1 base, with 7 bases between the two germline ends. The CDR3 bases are TGTGCCAGCAGCTTAGATGGCAGGTCCTACGAGCAGTACTTC. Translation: CASSLDGRSYEQYF.

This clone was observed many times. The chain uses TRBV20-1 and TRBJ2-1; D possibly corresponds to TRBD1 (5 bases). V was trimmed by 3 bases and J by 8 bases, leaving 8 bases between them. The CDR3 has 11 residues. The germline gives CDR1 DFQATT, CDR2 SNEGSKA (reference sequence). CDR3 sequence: CSASGAHEQFF. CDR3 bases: TGCAGTGCTAGTGGGGCGCATGAGCAGTTCTTC.

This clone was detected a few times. In DNA form, the CDR3 reads TGTGCCTGGAGTATCAGGACAGGGGTCACTGAAGCTTTCTTT. This sequence encodes CAWSIRTGVTEAFF. The genes are TRBV30 and TRBJ1-1; TRBD1 aligns across 9 bases. This CDR3 spans 14 amino acids. From germline, CDR1 is GTSNPN and CDR2 SVGIG (reference sequence). Trimming at V came to 2 bases and at J to 4 bases, leaving 5 bases not matched to a gene.

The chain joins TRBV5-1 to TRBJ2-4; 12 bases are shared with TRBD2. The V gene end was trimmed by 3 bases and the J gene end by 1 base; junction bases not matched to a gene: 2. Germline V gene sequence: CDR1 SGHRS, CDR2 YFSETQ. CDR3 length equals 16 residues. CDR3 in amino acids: CASSSGLAGAKNIQYF. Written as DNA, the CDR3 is TGCGCCAGCAGCTCTGGACTAGCGGGGGCCAAAAACATTCAGTACTTC.